These 11 T cell receptor beta chains share one sample of origin, sequenced in a study of PD-1 blockade in mismatch repair-deficient tumors. Using immunoSEQ multiplex PCR, the repertoire was profiled, and TCRdb retains in-frame clones only, with some absent. Among under 95,000 clones listed, over 75% were seen once. Here the sequenced sample was peripheral blood, taken 12 weeks after starting pembrolizumab. These receptors were taken from an adult with mismatch repair-deficient cancer.

This clone has just one count. This chain links TRBV5-1 with TRBJ2-1; D uncertain. V was pared by 0 bases and J by 5 bases, with 9 bases between. Germline V gene lookup returns CDR1 SGHRS and CDR2 YFSETQ. The CDR3 loop spans 14 amino acids. CDR3 loop: CASSLGTWDNEQFF. Written as DNA, the CDR3 is TGCGCCAGCAGCTTGGGTACTTGGGACAATGAGCAGTTCTTC.

This clone was observed a single time. V is TRBV27 and J is TRBJ2-2; 13 bases agree with TRBD2. Germline lookup yields CDR1 MNHEY and CDR2 SMNVEV (reference sequence). With 7 bases clipped from V and 2 bases from J, the junction kept 7 bases outside the gene matches. This CDR3 is built from 17 residues. The CDR3 bases are TGTGCCAGCATCAAGACTAGCGGGAGGCTTAACACCGGGGAGCTGTTTTTT. It is translated as CASIKTSGRLNTGELFF.

The CDR3 region is CASSLAPGKTGYTF. The CDR3 DNA sequence: TGTGCCAGCAGCTTGGCCCCAGGGAAAACTGGCTACACCTTC. V gene TRBV5-6 combines with J gene TRBJ1-2; D may be TRBD1 (5 bases). Trimming took off 0 bases at V and 7 bases at J, with 13 bases between the two ends. CDR3 length: 14 amino acids. Germline V lookup: CDR1 SGHDT, CDR2 YYEEEE.

This clone was seen once. The DNA of the CDR3 is TGTGCCAGCAGCCAAAATGAAAAACTGTTTTTT. This gives the protein CASSQNEKLFF. The chain recombines TRBV7-8 with TRBJ1-4; no definite D call. Germline V CDR1 and CDR2: SGHVS, FQNEAQ. This CDR3 has 11 amino acids. V lost 5 bases, J lost 5 bases, and 3 bases lay in between.

The chain joins TRBV19 to TRBJ2-1, with TRBD2 matching over 9 bases. In germline, CDR1 is LNHDA, CDR2 SQIVND (reference sequence). The ends lost 5 bases at V and 4 bases at J; junction bases unmatched: 6. There are 15 residues in the CDR3. The CDR3: CASSSSGMGYNEQFF. In nucleotides, the CDR3 is TGTGCCAGTAGTTCTAGCGGGATGGGGTACAATGAGCAGTTCTTC.

The chain employs TRBV19 and TRBJ2-7, with D tentatively TRBD1 (6 bases). CDR1 LNHDA and CDR2 SQIVND come from the germline V gene (reference sequence). V lost 1 base, J lost 3 bases, and 16 bases lay in between. The CDR3 totals 16 residues. CDR3 in DNA: TGTGCCAGTAGTATAGCTTTTCAGGGGACGGGCTACGAGCAGTACTTC. This sequence encodes CASSIAFQGTGYEQYF.

The chain employs TRBV4-3 and TRBJ1-1; TRBD1 agrees at 9 bases. Germline trimming cut 5 bases from V and 11 bases from J; bases unmatched to any gene: 18. The CDR3 is 16 residues long. CDR1 LGHNA and CDR2 YSLEER come from the germline V gene. The CDR3 DNA reads as TGCGCCAGCAGCTCCCTTGGTACAGGGGGCCTGGGAAAGGCTTTCTTT. This encodes CASSSLGTGGLGKAFF.

V and J are TRBV5-1 and TRBJ2-1; D unresolved. The CDR3 loop spans 16 amino acids. Germline V gives CDR1 SGHRS, CDR2 YFSETQ. V was cut by 2 bases and J by 0 bases, with 12 bases left in between. The CDR3 nucleotides read TGCGCCAGCAGCTTCGTGAGTGGAAGCTCCTACAATGAGCAGTTCTTC. Amino acids: CASSFVSGSSYNEQFF.

The chain is built from TRBV27 and TRBJ1-2; 7 bases are shared with TRBD1. The CDR3 extends over 14 amino acids. V shed 6 bases, J shed 8 bases, and the junction held 12 bases outside the gene matches. The germline gives CDR1 MNHEY, CDR2 SMNVEV (reference sequence). In DNA form, the CDR3 reads TGTGCCAGCAGATACCGAGGGGGCGCCAAAGGCTACACCTTC. Translation: CASRYRGGAKGYTF.

This clone was recorded only once. The chain links TRBV29-1 to TRBJ2-7; D is possibly TRBD2 (5 bases). V was trimmed by 1 base and J by 5 bases, leaving 9 bases between them. CDR3 length: 12 residues. From germline, CDR1 is SQVTM and CDR2 ANQGSEA. The CDR3 loop reads CSVEVAGNEQYF. CDR3 nucleotide sequence: TGCAGCGTTGAAGTCGCGGGTAACGAGCAGTACTTC.

The chain uses TRBV4-2 and TRBJ2-7; D uncertain. Trimming removed 3 bases from V and 0 bases from J, with 12 bases in between. This CDR3 has 15 residues. Germline V gene sequence: CDR1 LGHNA, CDR2 YNFKEQ. For the CDR3, the DNA is TGTGCCAGCAGCCAGTCCCTTGGGCTCTCCTACGAGCAGTACTTC. Translation gives CASSQSLGLSYEQYF.